Below, one TCR beta chain is given with its context. Its antigen is unknown. Base qualities are not provided; no much larger clone lies one nucleotide away. Trimming leaves V shorter by 6 bases and J shorter by 6 bases, with the junction holding 14 bases beyond the gene matches. The germline V gene sets CDR1 to MNHEY and CDR2 to SVGEGT. Spanning cysteine to phenylalanine, the CDR3 consists of 17 amino acids. Only the CDR3 region is kept as DNA, spanning 51 bases read in frame from base 1. What this sample's treatment or condition label stands for: allogeneic hematopoietic cell transplantation with graft depleted of TCRalphabeta T cells and CD19 B cells. Transplant recipients were children who received TCRalphabeta/CD19-depleted allogeneic hematopoietic cell grafts. The sample is drawn from a study of T-cell reconstitution after alpha-beta-depleted transplantation in children (dated by TCRdb to about 2016). Study-level background: Using TCR repertoire profiling, the study followed T-cell immune reconstitution in a quantitative way in children after TCRalphabeta/CD19-depleted allogeneic hematopoietic cell transplantation. What the research found in general, with its limitations: Apparently early alphabetaT-cell count recovery about two months after transplant reportedly relied on only several hundred rapidly expanded clones derived from non-depleted graft cells. In some patients, high TCRbeta diversity at day 60 was attributed to recipient T cells and intrathymic progenitors that had survived conditioning. The frequencies of hyperexpanded clones fell over the following months, and after one year, T-cell counts and TCRbeta diversity were mostly attributed to newly produced T cells.

The library was made by PCR. Sequencer: Illumina HiSeq 2500. TCR library preparation used molecular barcoding, with unique molecular identifiers applied to normalize quantification of the TCRbeta repertoire. The public reads were quality trimmed at Q25 with fastp and then assembled into clones with MiXCR by TCRdb, keeping productive beta chains. Identical CDR3 protein sequences are pooled into one entry, listed with their most common genes and DNA. Recorded for this sample are around 490,000 distinct CDR3 sequences; over 10% of them occurred a single time. Around 15% of the sample goes to the ten largest clones.

The rearrangement combines TRBV6-2 or TRBV6-3 with TRBJ2-1; 10 central bases correspond to TRBD2. The receptor comes from a female patient aged 2-9 years who had a stem cell transplant for aplastic anemia, so the T cells may come from the graft donor. The source was PBMCs, mostly from graft donor cells, collected 180 days after TCRalphabeta/CD19-depleted stem cell transplant. Read as DNA, the sequence is TGTGCCAGCAGCCCTCATTCCGGGACTAGCGACCCCAATGAGCAGTTCTTC. Its protein reads: CASSPHSGTSDPNEQFF.